This T cell receptor beta chain appears in the sequencing data of a study of blood T cell repertoires in COVID-19. How the authors handled the data: Cell counts per sample came from amplifying reference gene primers. The protocol was immunoSEQ multiplex PCR, while the TCRdb copy is restricted to in-frame clones and leaves out a portion. The V and J calls and clone size come from that table; D and trimming were worked out from the DNA. The table includes over 450,000 clones, about 89% detected once. Seattle-derived patients entered the study during active infection and were followed longitudinally. The CDR3 has 14 residues. Deletions cut 5 bases from V and 8 bases from J, with 18 bases between. Germline CDR1 reads MNHNS; CDR2 reads SASEGT.

J is TRBJ1-2 and V is TRBV6-1, with D possibly matching TRBD1 (5 bases). The clonotype originates from a woman aged 45-60 years with COVID-19, enrolled during active disease. The sequencing sample was made of peripheral blood. CDR3 in amino acids: CASSSRWGDDGYTF. The CDR3 DNA sequence: TGTGCCAGCAGTTCCCGGTGGGGGGATGACGGCTACACCTTC.